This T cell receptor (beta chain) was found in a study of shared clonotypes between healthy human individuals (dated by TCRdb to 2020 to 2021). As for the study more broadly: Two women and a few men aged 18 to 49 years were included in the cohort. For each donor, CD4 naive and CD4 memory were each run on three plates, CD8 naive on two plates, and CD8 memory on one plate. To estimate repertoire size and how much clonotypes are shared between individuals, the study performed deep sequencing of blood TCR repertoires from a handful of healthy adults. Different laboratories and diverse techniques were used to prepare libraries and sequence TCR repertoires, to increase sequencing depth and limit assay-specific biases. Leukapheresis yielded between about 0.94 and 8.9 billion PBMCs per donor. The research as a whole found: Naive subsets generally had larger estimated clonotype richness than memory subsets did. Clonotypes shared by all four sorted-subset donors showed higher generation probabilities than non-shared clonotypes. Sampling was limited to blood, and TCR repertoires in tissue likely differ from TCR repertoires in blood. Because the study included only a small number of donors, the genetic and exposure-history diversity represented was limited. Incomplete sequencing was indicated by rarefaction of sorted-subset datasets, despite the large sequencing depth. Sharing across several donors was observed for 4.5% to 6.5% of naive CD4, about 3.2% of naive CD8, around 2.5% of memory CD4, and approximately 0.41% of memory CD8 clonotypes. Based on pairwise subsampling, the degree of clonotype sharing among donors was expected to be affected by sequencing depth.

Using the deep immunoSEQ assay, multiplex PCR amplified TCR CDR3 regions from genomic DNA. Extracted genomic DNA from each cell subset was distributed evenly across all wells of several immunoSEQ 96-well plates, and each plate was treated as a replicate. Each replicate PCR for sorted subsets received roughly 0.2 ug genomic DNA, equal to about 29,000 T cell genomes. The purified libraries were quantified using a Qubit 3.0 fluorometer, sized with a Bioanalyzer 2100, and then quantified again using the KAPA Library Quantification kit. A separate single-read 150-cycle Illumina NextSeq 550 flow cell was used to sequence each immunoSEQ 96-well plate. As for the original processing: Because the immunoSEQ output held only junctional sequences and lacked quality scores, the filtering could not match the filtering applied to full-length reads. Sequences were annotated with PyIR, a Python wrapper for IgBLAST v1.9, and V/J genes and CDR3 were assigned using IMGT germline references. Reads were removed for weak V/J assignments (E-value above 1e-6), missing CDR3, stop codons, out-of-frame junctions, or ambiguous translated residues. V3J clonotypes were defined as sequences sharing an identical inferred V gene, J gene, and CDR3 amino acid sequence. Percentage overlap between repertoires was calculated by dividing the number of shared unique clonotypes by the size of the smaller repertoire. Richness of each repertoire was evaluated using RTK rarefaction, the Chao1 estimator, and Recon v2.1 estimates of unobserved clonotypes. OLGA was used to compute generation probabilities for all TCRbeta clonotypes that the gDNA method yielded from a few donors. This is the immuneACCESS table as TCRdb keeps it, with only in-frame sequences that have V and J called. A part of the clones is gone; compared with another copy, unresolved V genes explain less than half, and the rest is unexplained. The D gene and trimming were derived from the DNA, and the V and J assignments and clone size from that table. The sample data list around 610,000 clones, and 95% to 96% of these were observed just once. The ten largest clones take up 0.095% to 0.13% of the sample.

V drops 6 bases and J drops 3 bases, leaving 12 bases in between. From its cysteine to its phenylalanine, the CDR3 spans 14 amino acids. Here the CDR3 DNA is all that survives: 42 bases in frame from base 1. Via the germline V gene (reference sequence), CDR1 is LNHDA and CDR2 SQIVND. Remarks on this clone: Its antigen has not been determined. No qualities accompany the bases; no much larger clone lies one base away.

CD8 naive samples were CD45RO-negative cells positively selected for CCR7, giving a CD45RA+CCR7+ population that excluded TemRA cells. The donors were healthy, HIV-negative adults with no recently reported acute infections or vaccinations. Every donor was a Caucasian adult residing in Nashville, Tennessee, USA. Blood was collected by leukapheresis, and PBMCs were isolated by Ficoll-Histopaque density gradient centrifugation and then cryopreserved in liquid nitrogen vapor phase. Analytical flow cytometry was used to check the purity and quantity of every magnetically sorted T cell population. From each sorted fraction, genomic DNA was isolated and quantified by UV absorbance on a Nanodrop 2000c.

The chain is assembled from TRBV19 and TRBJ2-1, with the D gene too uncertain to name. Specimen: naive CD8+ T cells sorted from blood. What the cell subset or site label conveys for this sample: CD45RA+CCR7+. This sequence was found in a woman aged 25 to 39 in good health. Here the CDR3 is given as CASRLTRFYNEQFF. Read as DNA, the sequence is TGTGCCAGTAGACTGACGAGGTTCTACAATGAGCAGTTCTTC.